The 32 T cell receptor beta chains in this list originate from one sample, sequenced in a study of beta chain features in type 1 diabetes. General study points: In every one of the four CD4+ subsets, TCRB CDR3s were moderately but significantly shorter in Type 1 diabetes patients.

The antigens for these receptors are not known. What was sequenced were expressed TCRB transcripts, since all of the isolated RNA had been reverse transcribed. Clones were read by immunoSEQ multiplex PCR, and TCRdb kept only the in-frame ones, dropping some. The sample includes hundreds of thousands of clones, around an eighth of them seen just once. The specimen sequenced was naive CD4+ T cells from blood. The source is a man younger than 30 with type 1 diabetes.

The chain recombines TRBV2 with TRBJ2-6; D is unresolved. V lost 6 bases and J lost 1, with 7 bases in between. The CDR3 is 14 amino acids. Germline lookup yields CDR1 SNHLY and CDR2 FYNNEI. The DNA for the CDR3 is TGTGCCAGCAGGGCCCTTTCTGGGGCCAACGTCCTGACTTTC. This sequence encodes CASRALSGANVLTF.

CDR3 coding DNA: TGTGCCAGCAGGTCTAGCGGGGGCGACTTCTACGAGCAGTACTTC. This encodes CASRSSGGDFYEQYF. V usage is TRBV7-9 and J usage is TRBJ2-7, with 10 positions matching TRBD2. Germline V lookup: CDR1 SEHNR, CDR2 FQNEAQ (reference sequence). The CDR3 has 15 amino acids. V shed 6 bases, J shed 3 bases, and the junction held 8 bases outside the gene matches.

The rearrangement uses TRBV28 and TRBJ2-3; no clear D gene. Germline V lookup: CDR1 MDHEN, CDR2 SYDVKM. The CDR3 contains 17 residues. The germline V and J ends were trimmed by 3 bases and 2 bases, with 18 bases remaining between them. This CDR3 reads CASSLHDVYQSTDTQYF. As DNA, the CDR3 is TGTGCCAGCAGTTTGCACGACGTATACCAATCCACAGATACGCAGTATTTT.

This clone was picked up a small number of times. Written as DNA, the CDR3 is TGTGCCAGCAGCTTAGTAGGGGTTGGGACTCAGCCCCAGCATTTT. It encodes CASSLVGVGTQPQHF. This chain uses TRBV7-2 with TRBJ1-5, with D possibly matching TRBD1 (5 bases). CDR1 SGHTA and CDR2 FQGNSA come from the germline V gene. V lost 1 base and J lost 6, with 13 bases in between. The CDR3 is made up of 15 amino acids.

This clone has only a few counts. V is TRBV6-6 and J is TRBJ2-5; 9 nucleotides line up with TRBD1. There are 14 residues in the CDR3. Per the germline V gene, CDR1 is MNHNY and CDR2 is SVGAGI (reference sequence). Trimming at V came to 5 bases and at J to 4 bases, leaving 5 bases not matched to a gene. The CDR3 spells CASSHSTGGETQYF. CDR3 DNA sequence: TGTGCCAGCAGTCATTCGACAGGGGGAGAGACCCAGTACTTC.

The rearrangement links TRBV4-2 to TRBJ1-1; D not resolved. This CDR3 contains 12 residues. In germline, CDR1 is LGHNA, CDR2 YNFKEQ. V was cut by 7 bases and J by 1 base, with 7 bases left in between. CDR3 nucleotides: TGTGCCAGCAACCGACAGAACACTGAAGCTTTCTTT. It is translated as CASNRQNTEAFF.

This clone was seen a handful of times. This chain's CDR3 is CASLDRVSYNEQFF. The CDR3, as DNA: TGTGCCAGCCTGGACAGAGTCTCCTACAATGAGCAGTTCTTC. V and J are TRBV6-6 and TRBJ2-1; D possibly corresponds to TRBD1 (6 bases). Trimming cost V 8 bases and J 0 bases, with 11 bases left between them. Per the germline V gene, CDR1 is MNHNY and CDR2 is SVGAGI (reference sequence). This CDR3 is 14 amino acids long.

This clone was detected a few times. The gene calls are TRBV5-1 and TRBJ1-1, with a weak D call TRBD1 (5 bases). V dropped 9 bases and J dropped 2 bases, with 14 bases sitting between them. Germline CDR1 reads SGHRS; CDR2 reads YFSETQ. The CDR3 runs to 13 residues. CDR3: CATTGPSNTEAFF. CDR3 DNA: TGCGCCACCACGGGACCTTCAAACACTGAAGCTTTCTTT.

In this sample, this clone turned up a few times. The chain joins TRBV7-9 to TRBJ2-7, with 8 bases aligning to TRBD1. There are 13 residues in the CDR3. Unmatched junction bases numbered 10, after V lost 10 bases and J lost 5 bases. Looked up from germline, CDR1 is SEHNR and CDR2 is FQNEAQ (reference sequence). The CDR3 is CATTGQGLDEQYF. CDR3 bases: TGTGCCACCACAGGACAGGGTCTCGACGAGCAGTACTTC.

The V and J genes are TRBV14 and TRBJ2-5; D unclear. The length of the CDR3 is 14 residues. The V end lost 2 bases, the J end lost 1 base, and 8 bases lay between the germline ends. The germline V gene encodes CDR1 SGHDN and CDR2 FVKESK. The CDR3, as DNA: TGTGCCAGCAGCCAAAACAGCCTCCAAGAGACCCAGTACTTC. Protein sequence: CASSQNSLQETQYF.

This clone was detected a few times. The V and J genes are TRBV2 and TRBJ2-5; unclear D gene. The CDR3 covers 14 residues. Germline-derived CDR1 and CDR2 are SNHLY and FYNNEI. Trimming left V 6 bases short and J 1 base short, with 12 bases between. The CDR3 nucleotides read TGTGCCAGCAGCTACGTCGGTCCCCAAGAGACCCAGTACTTC. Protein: CASSYVGPQETQYF.

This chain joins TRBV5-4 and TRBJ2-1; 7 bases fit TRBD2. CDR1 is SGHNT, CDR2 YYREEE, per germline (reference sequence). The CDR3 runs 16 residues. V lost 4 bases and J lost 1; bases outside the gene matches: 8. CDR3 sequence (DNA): TGTGCCAGCAGCCCCGGACTAGAGGTGTCCTACAATGAGCAGTTCTTC. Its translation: CASSPGLEVSYNEQFF. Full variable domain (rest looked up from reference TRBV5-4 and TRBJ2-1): ETGVTQSPTHLIKTRGQQVTLRCSSQSGHNTVSWYQQALGQGPQFIFQYYREEENGRGNFPPRFSGLQFPNYSSELNVNALELDDSALYLCASSPGLEVSYNEQFFGPGTRLTVL.

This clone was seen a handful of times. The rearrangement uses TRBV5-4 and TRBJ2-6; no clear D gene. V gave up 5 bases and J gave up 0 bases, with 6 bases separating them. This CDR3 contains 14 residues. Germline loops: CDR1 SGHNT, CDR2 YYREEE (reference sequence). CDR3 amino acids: CASSPNSGANVLTF. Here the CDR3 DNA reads TGTGCCAGCAGTCCAAACTCTGGGGCCAACGTCCTGACTTTC. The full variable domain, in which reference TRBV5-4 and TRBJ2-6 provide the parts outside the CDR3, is ETGVTQSPTHLIKTRGQQVTLRCSSQSGHNTVSWYQQALGQGPQFIFQYYREEENGRGNFPPRFSGLQFPNYSSELNVNALELDDSALYLCASSPNSGANVLTFGAGSRLTVL.

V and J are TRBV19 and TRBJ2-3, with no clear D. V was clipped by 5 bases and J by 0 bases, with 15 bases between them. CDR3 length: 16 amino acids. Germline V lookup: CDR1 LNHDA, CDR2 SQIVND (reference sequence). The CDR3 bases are TGTGCCAGTAGTCCCCGGACGCGCCCTAGCACAGATACGCAGTATTTT. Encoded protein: CASSPRTRPSTDTQYF.

DNA for the CDR3: TGTGCCAGCAGCTCCTCCTCGGGCAGTAAACGTCTACACTATGGCTACACCTTC. It yields the protein CASSSSSGSKRLHYGYTF. The genes are TRBV7-2 and TRBJ1-2, with D unresolved. V was pared by 4 bases and J by 3 bases, with 24 bases between. Germline V gene data show CDR1 as SGHTA and CDR2 as FQGNSA. The CDR3 is 18 residues long.

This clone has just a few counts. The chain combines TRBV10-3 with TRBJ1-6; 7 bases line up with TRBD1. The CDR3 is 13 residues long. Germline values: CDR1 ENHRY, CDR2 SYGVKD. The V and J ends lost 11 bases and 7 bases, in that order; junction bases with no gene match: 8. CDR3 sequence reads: CAVRGTENSPLHF. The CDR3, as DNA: TGTGCCGTTCGGGGGACAGAGAATTCACCCCTCCACTTT.

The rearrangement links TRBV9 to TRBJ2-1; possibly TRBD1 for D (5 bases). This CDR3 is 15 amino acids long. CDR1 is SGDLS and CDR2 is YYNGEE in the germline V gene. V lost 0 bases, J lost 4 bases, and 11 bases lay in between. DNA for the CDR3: TGTGCCAGCAGCGTAGTGGAAGGGGCTTACAATGAGCAGTTCTTC. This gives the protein CASSVVEGAYNEQFF. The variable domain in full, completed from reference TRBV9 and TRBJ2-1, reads DSGVTQTPKHLITATGQRVTLRCSPRSGDLSVYWYQQSLDQGLQFLIQYYNGEERAKGNILERFSAQQFPDLHSELNLSSLELGDSALYFCASSVVEGAYNEQFFGPGTRLTVL.

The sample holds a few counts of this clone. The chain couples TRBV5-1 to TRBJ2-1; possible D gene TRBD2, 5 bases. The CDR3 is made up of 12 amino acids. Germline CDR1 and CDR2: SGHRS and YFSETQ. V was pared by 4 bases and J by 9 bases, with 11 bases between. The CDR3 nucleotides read TGCGCCAGCAGCCCCCCTGGAGGTGAGCAGTTCTTC. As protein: CASSPPGGEQFF.

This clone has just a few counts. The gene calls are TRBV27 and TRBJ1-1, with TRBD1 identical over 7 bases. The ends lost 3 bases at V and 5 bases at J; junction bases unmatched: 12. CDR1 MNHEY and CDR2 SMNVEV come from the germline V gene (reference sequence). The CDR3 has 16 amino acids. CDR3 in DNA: TGTGCCAGCAGTTTCTTGGCGACAGGGCTTGAGACTGAAGCTTTCTTT. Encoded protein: CASSFLATGLETEAFF.

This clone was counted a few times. The CDR3: CSGTGTQETQYF. CDR3 in DNA: TGCAGCGGGACAGGGACCCAAGAGACCCAGTACTTC. The chain employs TRBV29-1 and TRBJ2-5; 8 nucleotides agree with TRBD1. The junction had 2 bases not matched to a gene; V was cut back by 7 bases and J by 1 base. Germline lookup yields CDR1 SQVTM and CDR2 ANQGSEA. This CDR3 is built from 12 residues. Together with reference TRBV29-1 and TRBJ2-5, the CDR3 gives the full variable domain: SAVISQKPSRDICQRGTSLTIQCQVDSQVTMMFWYRQQPGQSLTLIATANQGSEATYESGFVIDKFPISRPNLTFSTLTVSNMSPEDSSIYLCSGTGTQETQYFGPGTRLLVL.

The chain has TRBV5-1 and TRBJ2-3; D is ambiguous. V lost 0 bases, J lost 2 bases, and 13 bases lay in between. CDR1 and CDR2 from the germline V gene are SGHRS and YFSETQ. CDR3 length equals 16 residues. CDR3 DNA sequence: TGCGCCAGCAGCTTGGACGGCATCTTAAACACAGATACGCAGTATTTT. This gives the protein CASSLDGILNTDTQYF.

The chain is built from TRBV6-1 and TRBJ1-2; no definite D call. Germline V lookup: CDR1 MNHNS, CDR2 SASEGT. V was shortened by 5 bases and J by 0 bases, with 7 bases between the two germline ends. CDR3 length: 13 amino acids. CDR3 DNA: TGTGCCAGCAGTACACTAACTAACTATGGCTACACCTTC. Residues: CASSTLTNYGYTF.

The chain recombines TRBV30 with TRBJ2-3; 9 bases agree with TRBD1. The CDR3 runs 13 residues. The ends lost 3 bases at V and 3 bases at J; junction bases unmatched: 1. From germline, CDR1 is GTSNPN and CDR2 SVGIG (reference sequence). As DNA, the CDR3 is TGTGCCTGGAGCGACAGGGGGACAGATACGCAGTATTTT. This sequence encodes CAWSDRGTDTQYF. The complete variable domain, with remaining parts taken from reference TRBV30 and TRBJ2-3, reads SQTIHQWPATLVQPVGSPLSLECTVEGTSNPNLYWYRQAAGRGLQLLFYSVGIGQISSEVPQNLSASRPQDRQFILSSKKLLLSDSGFYLCAWSDRGTDTQYFGPGTRLTVL.

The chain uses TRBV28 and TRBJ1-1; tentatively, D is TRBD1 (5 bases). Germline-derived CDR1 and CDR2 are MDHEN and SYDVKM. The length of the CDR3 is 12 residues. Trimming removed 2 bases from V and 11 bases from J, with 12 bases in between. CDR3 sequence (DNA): TGTGCCAGCAGTTTACGACAGTTGTCGGCTTTCTTT. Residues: CASSLRQLSAFF.

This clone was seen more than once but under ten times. Written as DNA, the CDR3 is TGTGCCAGCAGTTTTAAGGGGGAGAGGCAGCCCCAGCATTTT. Translating gives CASSFKGERQPQHF. The chain employs TRBV13 and TRBJ1-5, with D maybe TRBD1 (6 bases). Trimming removed 6 bases at V and 7 bases at J, with 16 bases between. Germline CDR1 and CDR2: PRHDT and FYEKMQ (reference sequence). The CDR3 sequence is 14 residues long. The whole variable domain, filled in from reference TRBV13 and TRBJ1-5, reads AAGVIQSPRHLIKEKRETATLKCYPIPRHDTVYWYQQGPGQDPQFLISFYEKMQSDKGSIPDRFSAQQFSDYHSELNMSSLELGDSALYFCASSFKGERQPQHFGDGTRLSIL.

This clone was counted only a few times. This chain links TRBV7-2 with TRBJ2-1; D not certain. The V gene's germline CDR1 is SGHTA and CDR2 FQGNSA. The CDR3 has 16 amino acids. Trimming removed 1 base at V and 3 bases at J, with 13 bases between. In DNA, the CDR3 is TGTGCCAGCAGCTTAGACCCCCAGCCCTACTACAATGAGCAGTTCTTC. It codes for CASSLDPQPYYNEQFF.

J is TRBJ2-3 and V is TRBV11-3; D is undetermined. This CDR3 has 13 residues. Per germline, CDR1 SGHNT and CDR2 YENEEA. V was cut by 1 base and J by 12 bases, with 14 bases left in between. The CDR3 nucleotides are TGTGCCAGCAGCTTAGGGGAAAGATGGCCCCAGTATTTT. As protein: CASSLGERWPQYF.

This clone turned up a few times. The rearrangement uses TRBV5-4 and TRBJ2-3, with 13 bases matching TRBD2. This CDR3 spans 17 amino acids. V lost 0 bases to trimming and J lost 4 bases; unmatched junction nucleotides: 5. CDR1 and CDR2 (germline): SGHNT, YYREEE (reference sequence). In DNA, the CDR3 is TGTGCCAGCAGCTTGGGCGGGACTAGCGGGATCGCAGATACGCAGTATTTT. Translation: CASSLGGTSGIADTQYF.

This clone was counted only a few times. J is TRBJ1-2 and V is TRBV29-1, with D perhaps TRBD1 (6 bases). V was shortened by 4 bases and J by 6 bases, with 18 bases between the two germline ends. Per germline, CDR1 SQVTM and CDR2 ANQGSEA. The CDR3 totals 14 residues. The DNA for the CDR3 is TGCAGCGTTGTTCAGGGGAGGAATGTGGATGGCTACACCTTC. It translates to CSVVQGRNVDGYTF.

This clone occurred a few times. CDR3 nucleotides: TGTGCCTGGAGTAGGGGACAGGGGGCGACAGATACGCAGTATTTT. Protein product: CAWSRGQGATDTQYF. V gene TRBV30 combines with J gene TRBJ2-3, with 12 bases identical to TRBD1. Per germline, CDR1 GTSNPN and CDR2 SVGIG (reference sequence). The junction had 3 bases not matched to a gene; V was cut back by 2 bases and J by 3 bases. CDR3 length equals 15 residues.

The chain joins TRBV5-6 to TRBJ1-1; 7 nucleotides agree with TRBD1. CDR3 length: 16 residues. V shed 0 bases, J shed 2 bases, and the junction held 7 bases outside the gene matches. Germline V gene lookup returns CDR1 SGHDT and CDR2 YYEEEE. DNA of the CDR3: TGTGCCAGCAGCTTGGAGGCCAGGACAGGCAACACTGAAGCTTTCTTT. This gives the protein CASSLEARTGNTEAFF.

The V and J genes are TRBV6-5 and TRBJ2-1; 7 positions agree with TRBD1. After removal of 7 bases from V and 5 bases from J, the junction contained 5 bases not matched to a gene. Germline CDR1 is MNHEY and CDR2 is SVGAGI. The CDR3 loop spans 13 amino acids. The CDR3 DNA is TGTGCCAGCAAGCGACAGGGAGACAATGAGCAGTTCTTC. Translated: CASKRQGDNEQFF.